The rows below give T cell receptor beta chains drawn from one sample of a study of cytomegalovirus exposure and HLA in healthy donors. Method: immunoSEQ multiplex PCR; TCRdb's copy keeps in-frame clones and lacks some. This table holds about 100,000 clones, about 76% found once. Source material: PBMCs. The receptors were sampled from a man between 40 and 49 years old in good health and CMV-seropositive. Each CDR3 is given without its conserved first and last residue. Each record gives: J gene, V gene, CDR3 protein.

TRBJ2-1 TRBV28 ASSSGQGAGEQF
TRBJ1-1 TRBV7-8 ASSFGGEAF
TRBJ2-7 TRBV27 VSSPLARDISYEQY
TRBJ1-2 TRBV6-4 ASSDSPGLGYT
TRBJ2-7 TRBV5-4 ASSSSGTSGSYEQY
TRBJ2-7 TRBV10-2 ASSESQIYEQY
TRBJ2-7 TRBV28 ASSPGTFSYEQY
TRBJ2-7 TRBV10-3 AISSTEYEQY
TRBJ1-1 TRBV7-6 ASSTRGNPNTEAF
TRBJ2-1 TRBV5-1 ASSLAPGQGAVGEQF
TRBJ2-3 TRBV13 ASSLAGGSGGLIPDTQY
TRBJ1-4 TRBV5-5 ASSLHGNEKLF
TRBJ2-1 TRBV7-9 ASSLDGGRYNEQF
TRBJ2-1 TRBV25-1 ASSERLAGVGEQF
TRBJ2-3 TRBV19 ASQAGGYTDTQY
TRBJ2-2 TRBV5-1 ASSGTSGGAGVGELF
TRBJ1-2 TRBV20-1 SAKDRVGYT
TRBJ2-7 TRBV2 ASSPTSGRDYEQY
TRBJ2-1 TRBV6-5 ASRGREKGDNEQF
TRBJ2-5 TRBV19 ASRRTGSVETQY
TRBJ1-2 TRBV6-1 ASSATGTNYGYT
TRBJ2-7 TRBV5-6 ASSSLAGPYEQY
TRBJ1-1 TRBV6-5 ASSYGRGTEAF
TRBJ2-1 TRBV5-4 ASSLGTSGSNNEQF
TRBJ2-1 TRBV29-1 SVSAGVNEQF
TRBJ1-2 TRBV6-1 ASRRTGSGGYT
TRBJ1-1 TRBV12-5 ASGYTQGTKNTEAF
TRBJ2-3 TRBV11-3 AGSLGPGPSTDTQY
TRBJ2-3 TRBV29-1 SVVGGSDTQY
TRBJ2-5 TRBV5-1 ASTAPTDIQETQY
TRBJ2-6 TRBV5-1 ASSWGGGSGANVLT
TRBJ2-4 TRBV19 ASSGGAVKNIQY
TRBJ2-3 TRBV11-2 ASSLGGGSADTQY
TRBJ2-7 TRBV27 ASSLKGGYEQY
TRBJ2-3 TRBV27 ASSLRRGTDTQY
TRBJ2-3 TRBV29-1 SVRGLAGGTDTQY
TRBJ1-1 TRBV5-6 ASSLPDRGEAF
TRBJ1-5 TRBV7-8 ASSREGSRNQPQH
TRBJ2-5 TRBV11-2 ASSFGGPQETQY
TRBJ1-1 TRBV6-5 ASSYQGFTEAF
TRBJ1-3 TRBV9 ASSPRQGTSGNTIY
TRBJ2-1 TRBV5-1 ASSLGQGNEQF
TRBJ1-1 TRBV5-6 ASSQIFGARGTEAF
TRBJ2-5 TRBV10-2 ASRAWRGETQY
TRBJ2-3 TRBV9 ASSVAGAKPDTQY
TRBJ1-2 TRBV14 ASSQDPGSYGYT
TRBJ2-7 TRBV7-9 ASSSPPDRVYEQY
TRBJ2-1 TRBV7-9 ASSATDRSYNEQF
TRBJ2-3 TRBV7-2 ASSSQGTDTQY
TRBJ1-1 TRBV7-3 ASSLFEGGRYHTEAF
TRBJ1-5 TRBV18 ASSPDRGNQPQH
TRBJ1-1 TRBV19 ASSIQGRAF
. TRBV7-2 ASSPSGSYEQY
TRBJ1-5 TRBV11-2 ASSSLGGSNQPQH
TRBJ2-5 TRBV29-1 SGDREETQY
. TRBV6-5 ASSPGTHPYEQY
TRBJ2-2 TRBV19 AAQGGTGGTGELF
TRBJ2-7 TRBV7-9 SSSLGRQGAGDEQY
TRBJ2-3 TRBV9 ASSALAGNTDTQY
TRBJ2-2 TRBV5-1 ASSRGLAGGGDGELF